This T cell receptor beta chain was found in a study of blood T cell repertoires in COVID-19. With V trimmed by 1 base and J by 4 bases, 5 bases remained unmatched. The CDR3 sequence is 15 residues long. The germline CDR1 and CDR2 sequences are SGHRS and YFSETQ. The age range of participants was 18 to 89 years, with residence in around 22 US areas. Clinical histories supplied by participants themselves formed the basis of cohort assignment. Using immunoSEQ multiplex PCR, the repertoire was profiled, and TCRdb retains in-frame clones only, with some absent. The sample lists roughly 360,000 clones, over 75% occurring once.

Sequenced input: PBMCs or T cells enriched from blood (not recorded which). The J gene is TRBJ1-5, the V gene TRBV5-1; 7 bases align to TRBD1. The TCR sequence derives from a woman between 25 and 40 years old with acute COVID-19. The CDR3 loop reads CASSLLPGGNQPQHF. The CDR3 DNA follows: TGCGCCAGCAGCTTGCTCCCAGGGGGGAATCAGCCCCAGCATTTT.